This T cell receptor (beta chain) is drawn from a study of T cell repertoires in cytomegalovirus infection. Per germline, CDR1 LNHDA and CDR2 SQIVND (reference sequence). Trimming left V 5 bases short and J 7 bases short, with 15 bases between. The CDR3 contains 15 residues. TCRdb ran MiXCR on the reads and lists one entry per CDR3 protein. This sample has about 530,000 distinct CDR3 sequences, with around 27% found just once. The clonotype comes from a human donor in good health (CMV status not recorded). Some clones in this sample may be carry-over from other donors' samples. The sequenced sample consisted of PBMCs. The chain employs TRBV19 and TRBJ1-6, with D maybe TRBD1 (5 bases). Written as DNA, the CDR3 is TGTGCCAGTAGTCCGCGCGGGACCCTAAATTCACCCCTCCACTTT. Its protein is CASSPRGTLNSPLHF.